Detailed here is one TCR beta chain. The antigen remains unidentified. The data originate from a study of cytomegalovirus exposure and HLA in healthy donors. The study, taken as a whole, reports: Productive status was seen about 90% or about 30% of the time for most TCR beta V segments in an earlier analysis. Likely technical artifact: a cluster of highly shared sequence variants.

Participants comprised healthy donors of bone marrow. PCR employed 60 Vbeta and 13 Jbeta primers. Here immunoSEQ multiplex PCR was the method, and the copy in TCRdb shows in-frame clones only, minus some. The sample lists around 100,000 clones, less than 85% occurring once. This clonotype originated in a woman aged 18-29 years in good health and CMV-seropositive. Sequenced material: PBMCs.

The DNA of the CDR3 is TGTGCCAGTAGTATCTTGCGGGAGGGCGAGTACGAGCAGTACTTC. Amino acids: CASSILREGEYEQYF. J is TRBJ2-7 and V is TRBV19; 9 bases map to TRBD2. The J segment lost 4 bases and the V segment lost 3 bases, leaving 7 bases of the junction unmatched. Germline values: CDR1 LNHDA, CDR2 SQIVND (reference sequence). The CDR3 has 15 amino acids.